This T cell receptor (beta chain) comes out of a study of T cell responses to AZD1222 COVID-19 vaccine. Study-wide background: Investigators merged groups given second doses at roughly 4 or roughly 12 weeks.

The germline V gene has CDR1 SGHDT and CDR2 YYEEEE. The V gene lost 3 bases and the J gene lost 0 bases, with 18 bases spanning the gap. The CDR3 covers 18 residues. The data were produced by immunoSEQ multiplex PCR, yet TCRdb's version contains in-frame clones alone and is incomplete. The repertoire consists of 150,000 to 180,000 clones, with 88% occurring once and the leading ten covering around 3%. Sequenced material: peripheral blood, taken on day 0 of AZD1222 vaccination. The chain recombines TRBV5-6 with TRBJ1-4, with D perhaps TRBD1 (5 bases). The clonotype comes from an adult in good health. The CDR3 bases are TGTGCCAGCAGCTCTTTGACAGCACATTCCGCAACTAATGAAAAACTGTTTTTT. It is translated as CASSSLTAHSATNEKLFF.